This T cell receptor beta chain was profiled in a study of T cells in Graves' hyperthyroidism and ophthalmopathy. Study observations and caveats: A model of 13 V-J features distinguished ophthalmopathy from stable hyperthyroidism. Ophthalmopathy prediction by the model preceded onset by a median about 6.5 months.

In this sample, this clonotype turned up many times. Its specificity is unknown. Disease lasting under 3 months, a NOSPECS grade of at least 4, and a Clinical Activity Score of at least 3 were features of the ophthalmopathy patients. RNA transcripts gave rise to amplified TCR beta CDR3 regions. Researchers ran a first-round RT-PCR on the TCR CDR3 using the HTBI primer set. TCRdb redid the calling of the multiplex PCR reads with MiXCR, one entry per CDR3 protein. Of a few hundred thousand distinct CDR3 sequences listed, 18% are singletons. CDR3 length: 14 residues. The V gene lost 5 bases and the J gene lost 8 bases, with 13 bases spanning the gap. CDR1 is SGHVS and CDR2 is FQNEAQ in the germline V gene.

The chain employs TRBV7-8 and TRBJ1-6; D is unclear. The source of this sequence is a man aged 18 to 29 with Graves' ophthalmopathy. Sequencing was performed on blood. The CDR3 coding sequence is TGTGCCAGCAGCCCTCATCCAAGGGATTCACCCCTCCACTTT. Protein sequence: CASSPHPRDSPLHF.